The 23 T cell receptor beta chains in this list originate from one sample, sequenced in a study of PD-1 blockade in mismatch repair-deficient tumors. The method was immunoSEQ multiplex PCR; TCRdb's version includes in-frame clones alone and lacks a portion of them. In the table there are around 110,000 clones, about 80% of which are singletons. Sample: peripheral blood, taken about 60 weeks after starting pembrolizumab. These receptor sequences come from an adult with mismatch repair-deficient cancer.

The J gene is TRBJ2-1, the V gene TRBV29-1; TRBD1 aligns across 7 bases. V dropped 6 bases and J dropped 6; count of bases not matched to a gene: 8. Germline lookup yields CDR1 SQVTM and CDR2 ANQGSEA. The CDR3 extends over 13 amino acids. CDR3 amino acids: CSVVRDSSNEQFF. The CDR3 nucleotides read TGCAGCGTCGTTCGGGACAGTAGCAATGAGCAGTTCTTC.

This clone has a count of ten or more. V gene TRBV5-1 combines with J gene TRBJ2-7, with 7 bases lining up with TRBD2. There are 14 residues in the CDR3. The germline gives CDR1 SGHRS, CDR2 YFSETQ. Trimming took 4 bases from V and 1 from J; bases not matched to a gene: 5. The CDR3 protein is CASSPSSGSYEQYF. CDR3 in DNA: TGCGCCAGCAGCCCCTCTAGCGGATCCTACGAGCAGTACTTC.

As DNA, the CDR3 is TGTGCCAGCAGCTTAGCCGGGACCGACTCCTACGAGCAGTACTTC. This translates into CASSLAGTDSYEQYF. The J gene is TRBJ2-7, the V gene TRBV11-2; perhaps D is TRBD1 or TRBD2 (5 bases each). The CDR3 spans 15 residues. Germline V lookup: CDR1 SGHAT, CDR2 FQNNGV. Trimming left V 1 base short and J 0 bases short, with 10 bases between.

This rearrangement joins TRBV19 to TRBJ1-1, with 8 bases lining up with TRBD1. The CDR3 is 13 amino acids. The V and J ends lost 3 bases and 7 bases, in that order; junction bases with no gene match: 4. The germline CDR1 and CDR2 sequences are LNHDA and SQIVND (reference sequence). CDR3 residues: CASSMRQGFEAFF. The CDR3, as DNA: TGTGCCAGTAGTATGAGACAGGGGTTTGAAGCTTTCTTT.

The chain combines TRBV28 with TRBJ1-5; 8 bases map to TRBD1. CDR1 and CDR2 (germline): MDHEN, SYDVKM. CDR3 length equals 16 residues. Trimming cost V 7 bases and J 0 bases; bases outside gene matches: 8. In DNA form, the CDR3 reads TGTGCCAGCAATACAGGGGGTCCTTATAGCAATCAGCCCCAGCATTTT. Protein: CASNTGGPYSNQPQHF.

This chain uses TRBV29-1 with TRBJ2-7; a weak D match, TRBD1 (6 bases). V was cut by 7 bases and J by 7 bases, with 14 bases left in between. Germline V CDR1 and CDR2: SQVTM, ANQGSEA. The CDR3 is 11 amino acids. As DNA, the CDR3 is TGCAGCGCAACTGCAGGGGTTGAGCAGTACTTC. Protein sequence: CSATAGVEQYF.

This clone was picked up one time. The V and J genes are TRBV6-1 and TRBJ2-7; 8 nucleotides match TRBD1. The J segment lost 4 bases and the V segment lost 5 bases, leaving 4 bases of the junction unmatched. CDR1 and CDR2 from the germline V gene are MNHNS and SASEGT. The CDR3 covers 13 residues. The CDR3 sequence: CASSRTGLYEQYF. CDR3 coding DNA: TGTGCCAGCAGTCGGACAGGGCTTTACGAGCAGTACTTC.

The chain recombines TRBV7-2 with TRBJ2-7, with TRBD2 identical over 11 bases. The junction had 13 bases not matched to a gene; V was cut back by 8 bases and J by 13 bases. The CDR3 is 13 amino acids. Germline-derived CDR1 and CDR2 are SGHTA and FQGNSA. CDR3 sequence (DNA): TGTGCCAGCGGGCGGACTAGCGGGTCCTTACCATACTTC. This encodes CASGRTSGSLPYF. Full variable domain (remainder filled in from reference TRBV7-2 and TRBJ2-7): GAGVSQSPSNKVTEKGKDVELRCDPISGHTALYWYRQSLGQGLEFLIYFQGNSAPDKSGLPSDRFSAERTGGSVSTLTIQRTQQEDSAVYLCASGRTSGSLPYFGPGTRLTVT.

This rearrangement joins TRBV2 to TRBJ1-3; D unresolved. Germline V gene lookup returns CDR1 SNHLY and CDR2 FYNNEI. The CDR3 has 16 residues. Trimming cost V 3 bases and J 5 bases, with 17 bases left between them. The CDR3 DNA follows: TGTGCCAGCAGTGAGTTGCACGGTTCGGCCCGAAACACCATATATTTT. This codes for CASSELHGSARNTIYF.

Remarks on this clone: One end of the junction is discordant with germline, which a read error may explain. CDR3 coding DNA: TGTGCCAGCAGCCGGGAGCCTAGCTCCTACGAGCGGTACTTC. Translated, it gives CASSREPSSYERYF. This rearrangement joins TRBV6-5 to TRBJ2-7, with D possibly matching TRBD2 (6 bases). The CDR3 covers 14 residues. Germline V gives CDR1 MNHEY, CDR2 SVGAGI.

The chain recombines TRBV6-5 with TRBJ2-1; D unclear. The V end was cut by 6 bases, the J end by 8 bases, with 14 bases between. The CDR3 runs to 13 residues. Germline-derived CDR1 and CDR2 are MNHEY and SVGAGI. The CDR3 DNA follows: TGTGCCAGCAGGCCCACAGCCCTCGATGAGCAGTTCTTC. Protein product: CASRPTALDEQFF.

V is TRBV14 and J is TRBJ2-1; D is uncertain. V dropped 0 bases and J dropped 2 bases, with 11 bases sitting between them. CDR3 length: 16 residues. Germline CDR1 reads SGHDN; CDR2 reads FVKESK. Here the CDR3 reads CASSQELSWTYNEQFF. CDR3 sequence (DNA): TGTGCCAGCAGCCAAGAGCTTTCCTGGACCTACAATGAGCAGTTCTTC. Full variable domain (missing parts from reference TRBV14 and TRBJ2-1): EAGVTQFPSHSVIEKGQTVTLRCDPISGHDNLYWYRRVMGKEIKFLLHFVKESKQDESGMPNNRFLAERTGGTYSTLKVQPAELEDSGVYFCASSQELSWTYNEQFFGPGTRLTVL.

This sequence joins TRBV6-1 and TRBJ1-4, with D possibly being TRBD1 (6 bases). The CDR3 has 15 amino acids. V lost 6 bases and J lost 5, with 16 bases in between. Germline CDR1 and CDR2: MNHNS and SASEGT. Here the CDR3 DNA reads TGTGCCAGCAGCCCTAACGGACAGACGAATGAAAAACTGTTTTTT. Its translation: CASSPNGQTNEKLFF.

The V and J genes are TRBV6-1 and TRBJ1-5; D possibly corresponds to TRBD1 (6 bases). Between the trimmed V and J ends, which lost 3 bases and 3 bases, there was a span of 15 bases. The CDR3 is 16 residues long. Germline V gives CDR1 MNHNS, CDR2 SASEGT. CDR3 nucleotides: TGTGCCAGCAGTGAGCAGGGGAGTTCGATCAATCAGCCCCAGCATTTT. Its translation is CASSEQGSSINQPQHF.

The gene calls are TRBV6-1 and TRBJ2-7; 11 bases fit TRBD2. The CDR3 runs to 17 residues. After removal of 3 bases from V and 3 bases from J, the junction contained 10 bases not matched to a gene. Germline V gives CDR1 MNHNS, CDR2 SASEGT. In DNA, the CDR3 is TGTGCCAGCAGTGAGCGCGGGGGACTAGCGGAACACTACGAGCAGTACTTC. Translating it yields CASSERGGLAEHYEQYF.

The rearrangement joins TRBV19 to TRBJ1-1; no definite D call. Germline loops: CDR1 LNHDA, CDR2 SQIVND (reference sequence). The V end lost 1 base, the J end lost 2 bases, and 8 bases lay between the germline ends. CDR3 length equals 14 residues. CDR3 sequence: CASSIVSGNTEAFF. The CDR3, as DNA: TGTGCCAGTAGTATAGTCTCGGGAAACACTGAAGCTTTCTTT.

This clone was found once. This sequence joins TRBV19 and TRBJ1-1; 9 positions agree with TRBD1. Germline CDR1 LNHDA, CDR2 SQIVND (reference sequence). The CDR3 covers 14 residues. V lost 4 bases, J lost 4 bases, and 4 bases stayed unmatched. The CDR3 here is CASSKDRGITEAFF. The CDR3 DNA reads as TGTGCCAGTAGTAAGGACAGGGGAATCACTGAAGCTTTCTTT.

The chain has TRBV5-4 and TRBJ2-5, with D tentatively TRBD1 or TRBD2 (6 bases each). This CDR3 comprises 15 residues. V dropped 5 bases and J dropped 5 bases, with 19 bases sitting between them. Germline V gene lookup returns CDR1 SGHNT and CDR2 YYREEE (reference sequence). Written as DNA, the CDR3 is TGTGCCAGCAGGCCTCCCGGGGGCGAATATGAGACCCAGTACTTC. It specifies CASRPPGGEYETQYF.

The CDR3 DNA is TGTGCCAGCAGCCCCGGGACTAGCGGTTACAATGAGCAGTTCTTC. Encoded protein: CASSPGTSGYNEQFF. This rearrangement joins TRBV5-8 to TRBJ2-1; 11 bases are a match to TRBD2. The CDR3 covers 15 residues. Trimming at V came to 4 bases and at J to 4 bases, leaving 4 bases not matched to a gene. In germline, CDR1 is SGHTS, CDR2 YDEGEE.

This rearrangement joins TRBV6-1 to TRBJ2-1; D is undetermined. Germline CDR1 MNHNS, CDR2 SASEGT. V was clipped by 6 bases and J by 3 bases, with 6 bases between them. The CDR3 has 12 residues. The CDR3: CASRQYYNEQFF. The CDR3 DNA is TGTGCCAGCAGGCAATACTACAATGAGCAGTTCTTC.

This rearrangement joins TRBV4-1 to TRBJ1-5; no reliable D call. The CDR3 extends over 13 amino acids. Trimming cost V 2 bases and J 7 bases, with 9 bases left between them. The V gene's germline CDR1 is MGHRA and CDR2 YSYEKL. The DNA of the CDR3 is TGCGCCAGCAGCCAACAGACCGGCCAGCCCCAGCATTTT. Protein sequence: CASSQQTGQPQHF.

This clone has just a few counts. The chain employs TRBV13 and TRBJ1-1; the D is unclear. Germline assignment: CDR1 PRHDT and CDR2 FYEKMQ (reference sequence). The germline V and J ends were trimmed by 2 bases and 5 bases, with 3 bases remaining between them. The CDR3 length is 11 residues. DNA for the CDR3: TGTGCCAGCAGCTTAAGGACTGAAGCTTTCTTT. Encoded protein: CASSLRTEAFF.

This chain connects TRBV11-3 to TRBJ2-7; D ambiguous. Germline V gene sequence: CDR1 SGHNT, CDR2 YENEEA. V lost 2 bases, J lost 3 bases, and 14 bases lay in between. This CDR3 contains 15 residues. CDR3 in amino acids: CASSLTGSVIYEQYF. DNA of the CDR3: TGTGCCAGCAGCTTAACTGGTTCAGTCATCTACGAGCAGTACTTC. Together with reference TRBV11-3 and TRBJ2-7, the CDR3 gives the full variable domain: EAGVVQSPRYKIIEKKQPVAFWCNPISGHNTLYWYLQNLGQGPELLIRYENEEAVDDSQLPKDRFSAERLKGVDSTLKIQPAELGDSAVYLCASSLTGSVIYEQYFGPGTRLTVT.